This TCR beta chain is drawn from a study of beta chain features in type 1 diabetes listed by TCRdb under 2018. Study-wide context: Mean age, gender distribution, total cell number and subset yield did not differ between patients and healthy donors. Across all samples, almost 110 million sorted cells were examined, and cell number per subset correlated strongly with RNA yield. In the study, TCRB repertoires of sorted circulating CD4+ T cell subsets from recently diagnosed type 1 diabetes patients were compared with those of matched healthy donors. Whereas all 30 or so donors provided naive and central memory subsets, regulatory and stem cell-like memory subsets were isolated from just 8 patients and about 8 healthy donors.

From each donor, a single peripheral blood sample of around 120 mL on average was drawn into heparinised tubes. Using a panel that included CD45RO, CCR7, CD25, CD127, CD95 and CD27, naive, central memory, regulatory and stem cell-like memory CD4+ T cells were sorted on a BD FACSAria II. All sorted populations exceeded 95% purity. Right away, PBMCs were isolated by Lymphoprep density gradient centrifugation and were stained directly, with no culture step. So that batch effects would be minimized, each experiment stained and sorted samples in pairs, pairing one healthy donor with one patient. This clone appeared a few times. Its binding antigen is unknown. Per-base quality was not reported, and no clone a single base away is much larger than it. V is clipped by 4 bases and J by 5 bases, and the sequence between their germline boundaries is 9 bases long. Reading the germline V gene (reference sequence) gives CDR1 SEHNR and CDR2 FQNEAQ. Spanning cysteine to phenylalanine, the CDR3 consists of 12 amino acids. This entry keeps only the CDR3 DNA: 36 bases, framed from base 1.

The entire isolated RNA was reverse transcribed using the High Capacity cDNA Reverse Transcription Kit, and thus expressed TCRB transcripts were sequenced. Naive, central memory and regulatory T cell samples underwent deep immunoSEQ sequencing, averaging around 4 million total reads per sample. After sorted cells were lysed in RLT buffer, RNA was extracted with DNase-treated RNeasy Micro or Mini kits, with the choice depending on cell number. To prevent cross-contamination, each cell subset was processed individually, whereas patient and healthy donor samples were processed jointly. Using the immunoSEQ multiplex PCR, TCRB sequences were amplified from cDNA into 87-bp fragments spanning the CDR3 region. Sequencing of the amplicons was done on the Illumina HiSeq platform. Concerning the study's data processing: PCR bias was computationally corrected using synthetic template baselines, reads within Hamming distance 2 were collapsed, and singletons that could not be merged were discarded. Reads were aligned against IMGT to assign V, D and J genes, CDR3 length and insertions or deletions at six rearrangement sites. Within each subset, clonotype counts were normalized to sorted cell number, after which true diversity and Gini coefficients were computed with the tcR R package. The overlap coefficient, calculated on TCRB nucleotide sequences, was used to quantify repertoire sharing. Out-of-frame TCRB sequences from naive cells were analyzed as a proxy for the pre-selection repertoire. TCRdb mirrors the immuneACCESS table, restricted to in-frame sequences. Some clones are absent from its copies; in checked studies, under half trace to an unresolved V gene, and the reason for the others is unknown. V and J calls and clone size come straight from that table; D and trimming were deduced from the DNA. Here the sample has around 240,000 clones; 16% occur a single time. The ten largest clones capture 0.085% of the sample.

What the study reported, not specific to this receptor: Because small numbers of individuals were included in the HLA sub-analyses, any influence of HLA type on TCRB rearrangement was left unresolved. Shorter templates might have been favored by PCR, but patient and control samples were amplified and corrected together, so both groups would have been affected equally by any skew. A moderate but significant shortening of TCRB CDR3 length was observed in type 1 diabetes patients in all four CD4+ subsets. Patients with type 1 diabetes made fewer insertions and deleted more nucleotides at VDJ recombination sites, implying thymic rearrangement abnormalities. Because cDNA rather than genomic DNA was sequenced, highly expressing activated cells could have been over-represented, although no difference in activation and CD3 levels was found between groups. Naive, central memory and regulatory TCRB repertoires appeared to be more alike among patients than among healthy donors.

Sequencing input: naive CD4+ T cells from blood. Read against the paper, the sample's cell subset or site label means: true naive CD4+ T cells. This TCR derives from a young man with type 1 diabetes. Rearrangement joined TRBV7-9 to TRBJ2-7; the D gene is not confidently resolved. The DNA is TGTGCCAGCAGCTGGTCCCTCGACGAGCAGTACTTC. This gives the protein CASSWSLDEQYF.